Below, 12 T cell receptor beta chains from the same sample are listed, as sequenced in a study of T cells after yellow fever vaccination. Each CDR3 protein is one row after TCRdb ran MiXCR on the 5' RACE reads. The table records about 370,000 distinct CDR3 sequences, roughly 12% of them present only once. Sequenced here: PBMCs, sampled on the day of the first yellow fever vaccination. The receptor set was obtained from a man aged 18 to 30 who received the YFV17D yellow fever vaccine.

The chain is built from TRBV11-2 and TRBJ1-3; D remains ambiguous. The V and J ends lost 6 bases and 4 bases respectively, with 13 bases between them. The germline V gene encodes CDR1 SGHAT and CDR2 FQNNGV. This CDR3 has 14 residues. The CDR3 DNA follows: TGTGCCAGCAGTTCGACCGCACCAGGAAACACCATATATTTT. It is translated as CASSSTAPGNTIYF.

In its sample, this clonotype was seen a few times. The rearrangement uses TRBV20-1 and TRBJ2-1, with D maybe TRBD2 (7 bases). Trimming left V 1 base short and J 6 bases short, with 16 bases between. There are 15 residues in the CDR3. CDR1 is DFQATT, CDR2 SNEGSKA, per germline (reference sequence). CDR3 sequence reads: CSARVTGGGANEQFF. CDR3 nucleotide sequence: TGCAGTGCTAGAGTGACGGGTGGGGGGGCCAATGAGCAGTTCTTC.

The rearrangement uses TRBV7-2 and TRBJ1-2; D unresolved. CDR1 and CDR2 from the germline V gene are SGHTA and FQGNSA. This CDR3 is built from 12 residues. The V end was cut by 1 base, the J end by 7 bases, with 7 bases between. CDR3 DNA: TGTGCCAGCAGCTTAGATCTCCCTGGCTACACCTTC. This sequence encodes CASSLDLPGYTF.

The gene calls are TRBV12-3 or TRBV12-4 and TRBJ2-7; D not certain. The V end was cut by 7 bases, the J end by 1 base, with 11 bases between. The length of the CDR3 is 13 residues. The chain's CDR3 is CASKTDLSYEQYV. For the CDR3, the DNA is TGTGCCAGCAAAACAGACCTGTCCTACGAGCAGTACGTC.

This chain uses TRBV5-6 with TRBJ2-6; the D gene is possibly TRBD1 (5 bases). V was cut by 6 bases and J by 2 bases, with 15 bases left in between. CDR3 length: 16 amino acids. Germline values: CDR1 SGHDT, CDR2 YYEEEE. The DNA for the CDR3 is TGTGCCAGCACTTCAACAGGCCAGACTGGGGCCAACGTCCTGACTTTC. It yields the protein CASTSTGQTGANVLTF.

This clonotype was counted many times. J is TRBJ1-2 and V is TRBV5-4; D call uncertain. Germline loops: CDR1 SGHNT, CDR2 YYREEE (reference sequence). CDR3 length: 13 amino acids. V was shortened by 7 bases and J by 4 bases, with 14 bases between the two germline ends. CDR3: CASGLLGLYGYTF. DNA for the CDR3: TGTGCCAGCGGCCTACTCGGGCTCTATGGCTACACCTTC.

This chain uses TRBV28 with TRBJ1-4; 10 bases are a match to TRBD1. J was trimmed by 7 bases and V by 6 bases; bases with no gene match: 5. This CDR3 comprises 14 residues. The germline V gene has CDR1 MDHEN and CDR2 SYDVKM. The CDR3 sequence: CASRPRTGGEKLFF. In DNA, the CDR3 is TGTGCCAGCAGGCCAAGGACAGGGGGTGAAAAACTGTTTTTT.

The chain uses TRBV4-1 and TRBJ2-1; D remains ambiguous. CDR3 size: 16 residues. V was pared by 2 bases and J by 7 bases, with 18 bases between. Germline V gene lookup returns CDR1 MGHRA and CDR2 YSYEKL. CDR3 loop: CASSQPLRTGQNEQFF. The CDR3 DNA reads TGCGCCAGCAGCCAACCCCTAAGGACGGGTCAAAATGAGCAGTTCTTC.

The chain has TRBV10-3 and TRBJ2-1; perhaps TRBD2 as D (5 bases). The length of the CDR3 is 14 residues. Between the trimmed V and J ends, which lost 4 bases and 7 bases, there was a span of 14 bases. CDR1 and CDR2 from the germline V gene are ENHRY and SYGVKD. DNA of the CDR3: TGTGCCATCAGTGTTGGCCCAGGCGGGAATGAGCAGTTCTTC. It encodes CAISVGPGGNEQFF.

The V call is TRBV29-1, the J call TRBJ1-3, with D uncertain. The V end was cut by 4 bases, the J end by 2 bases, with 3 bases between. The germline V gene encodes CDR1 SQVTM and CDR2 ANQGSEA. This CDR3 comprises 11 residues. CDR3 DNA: TGCAGCGTTGCGGCTGGAAACACCATATATTTT. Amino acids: CSVAAGNTIYF.

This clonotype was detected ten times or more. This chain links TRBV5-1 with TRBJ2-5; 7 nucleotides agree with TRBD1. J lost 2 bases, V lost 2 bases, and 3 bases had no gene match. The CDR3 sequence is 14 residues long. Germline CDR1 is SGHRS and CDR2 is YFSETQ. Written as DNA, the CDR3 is TGCGCCAGCAGCTTCCCGGGACAGCAAGAGACCCAGTACTTC. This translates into CASSFPGQQETQYF. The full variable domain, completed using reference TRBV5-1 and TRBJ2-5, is KAGVTQTPRYLIKTRGQQVTLSCSPISGHRSVSWYQQTPGQGLQFLFEYFSETQRNKGNFPGRFSGRQFSNSRSEMNVSTLELGDSALYLCASSFPGQQETQYFGPGTRLLVL.

For the CDR3, the DNA is TGCGCCAGCAGCCCAGGGGCTTCGGGGGTCGAAGCTTTCTTT. Translating gives CASSPGASGVEAFF. The chain carries TRBV5-1 and TRBJ1-1; tentative D call: TRBD1 (6 bases). Germline V gives CDR1 SGHRS, CDR2 YFSETQ. The CDR3 totals 14 residues. The V and J ends lost 4 bases and 8 bases respectively, with 18 bases between them.